Below are 5 T cell receptor beta chains sequenced from a single sample in a study of blood T cell repertoires in COVID-19. Method: immunoSEQ multiplex PCR; TCRdb's copy keeps in-frame clones and lacks some. The repertoire holds 250,000 or so clones, around 89% seen once, with 0.99% in the top ten. Material for sequencing was peripheral blood. These receptors came from a middle-aged woman who had recovered from COVID-19.

The chain recombines TRBV9 with TRBJ1-2; 9 nucleotides agree with TRBD1. The CDR3 covers 16 residues. The J segment lost 5 bases and the V segment lost 0 bases, leaving 8 bases of the junction unmatched. Germline loops: CDR1 SGDLS, CDR2 YYNGEE. The CDR3 DNA is TGTGCCAGCAGCGTAGGGACAGGGGCACGGGGATATGGCTACACCTTC. It codes for CASSVGTGARGYGYTF.

V gene TRBV30 combines with J gene TRBJ1-2; 9 nucleotides match TRBD1. V was pared by 8 bases and J by 5 bases, with 6 bases of the junction left unmatched. Per the germline V gene, CDR1 is GTSNPN and CDR2 is SVGIG (reference sequence). The CDR3 has 12 residues. In DNA form, the CDR3 reads TGTGCCACGGGGACAGGGAGATATGGCTACACCTTC. Translation gives CATGTGRYGYTF.

The CDR3 spells CASSEGAGRSGNTIYF. DNA of the CDR3: TGTGCCAGCAGTGAAGGGGCAGGGCGCTCTGGAAACACCATATATTTT. The V gene is TRBV2, the J gene TRBJ1-3; D might be TRBD1 (5 bases). V lost 1 base and J lost 0, with 10 bases in between. The CDR3 is 16 amino acids. Germline V gene data show CDR1 as SNHLY and CDR2 as FYNNEI.

This clone is a singleton in its sample. The chain uses TRBV14 and TRBJ1-6; D may be TRBD1 (6 bases). V shed 1 base and J shed 7 bases, with 11 bases lying between them. This CDR3 is built from 15 residues. Germline lookup yields CDR1 SGHDN and CDR2 FVKESK. The CDR3 DNA reads as TGTGCCAGCAGCCAAGCGGGGGGCGCGAATTCACCCCTCCACTTT. It codes for CASSQAGGANSPLHF.

This chain joins TRBV3-1 (or the pseudogene TRBV3-2) and TRBJ2-1; D unresolved. The CDR3 covers 16 residues. V lost 0 bases and J 7 bases, leaving 16 bases between the germline ends. Germline CDR1 is LGHDT and CDR2 is YNNKEL (reference sequence). CDR3 loop: CASSQDPLVSGNEQFF. CDR3 bases: TGTGCCAGCAGCCAAGATCCGCTAGTGAGTGGGAATGAGCAGTTCTTC.